This note documents a single T cell receptor beta chain sequence. Its cognate antigen has yet to be identified. Base qualities are not at hand, and no much larger clone is one base apart. TCRdb shows the sequencer as Illumina HiSeq 2500. Quantitative 5'-RACE with molecular barcodes was used to prepare TCR beta libraries. On the study's bioinformatics: A new computational method, built on a probabilistic model of VDJ rearrangement, was used to identify disease-linked TCR variants. In-frame beta chains were kept once TCRdb had trimmed the public reads at Q25 with fastp and called clones with MiXCR. Rows merge per CDR3 protein into single entries with the most common DNA and genes. The V and J calls reflect TCRdb's pipeline rather than the authors' work. For this sample there are about 440,000 distinct CDR3 sequences; approximately 17% appear just once. The ten largest make up approximately 1% of the sample.

This record belongs to a study of CD8 T cells in ankylosing spondylitis (dated by TCRdb to about 2017). About the study as a whole: The study profiled T cell receptor beta repertoires in healthy donors and ankylosing spondylitis patients to find disease-linked TCR variants. Peripheral blood samples were taken, and synovial fluid was additionally collected from ankylosing spondylitis patients. In total, the full study cohort was made up of over a hundred healthy donors and 25 ankylosing spondylitis patients. Overall results and qualifications from the work: Significant enrichment of the disease-linked clones was reported in matched synovial fluid samples from ankylosing spondylitis patients. Blood from ankylosing spondylitis patients appeared to be characterized by a TCR beta motif composed of about eight highly homologous amino acid variants. The disease-linked clones had a CD8+ phenotype and were found at relatively low frequencies in peripheral blood. Some motif variants had previously been reported in the synovial fluid and blood of reactive arthritis patients, which suggests shared mechanisms of disease initiation.

From cysteine to phenylalanine, the CDR3 is 12 amino acids long. Only CDR3 DNA is held: 36 bases, read in frame from base 1. The germline ends are 11 bases apart after V is trimmed by 1 base and J by 10 bases. As encoded in the germline V gene (reference sequence), CDR1 is DFQATT while CDR2 is SNEGSKA. The clonotype originates from a male donor with ankylosing spondylitis. The chain joins TRBV20-1 to TRBJ2-4; the D gene cannot be named for sure. Sample: blood, either unsorted or a sorted T cell fraction (not recorded which). The sequenced DNA: TGCAGTGCTAGAGTCGCGGCCCGAATTCAGTACTTC. Translated, it reads CSARVAARIQYF.